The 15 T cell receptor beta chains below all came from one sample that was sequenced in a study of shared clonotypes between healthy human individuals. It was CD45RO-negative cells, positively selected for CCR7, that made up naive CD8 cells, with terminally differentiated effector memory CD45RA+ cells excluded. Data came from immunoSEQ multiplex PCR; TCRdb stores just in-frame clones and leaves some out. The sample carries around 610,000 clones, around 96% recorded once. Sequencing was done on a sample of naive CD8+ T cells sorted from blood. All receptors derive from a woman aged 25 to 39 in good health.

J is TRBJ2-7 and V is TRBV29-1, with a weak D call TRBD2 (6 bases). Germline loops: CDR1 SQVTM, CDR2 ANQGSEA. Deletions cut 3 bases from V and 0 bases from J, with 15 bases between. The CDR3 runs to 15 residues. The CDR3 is CSVDIGTVSSYEQYF. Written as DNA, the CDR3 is TGCAGCGTTGACATAGGGACTGTGAGCTCCTACGAGCAGTACTTC.

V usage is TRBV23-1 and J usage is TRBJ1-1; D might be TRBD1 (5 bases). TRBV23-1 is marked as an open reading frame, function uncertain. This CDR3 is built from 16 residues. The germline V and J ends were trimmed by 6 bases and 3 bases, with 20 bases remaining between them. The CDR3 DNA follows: TGCGCCAGCAGGGTCGAGGGCCCTACGGGGGACACTGAAGCTTTCTTT. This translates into CASRVEGPTGDTEAFF.

This CDR3 reads CASSGLAPGYTF. The CDR3 bases are TGTGCCTCAAGTGGGCTGGCCCCAGGCTACACCTTC. The chain has TRBV10-3 and TRBJ1-2, with D unclear. Germline CDR1 ENHRY, CDR2 SYGVKD. V was trimmed by 11 bases and J by 8 bases, leaving 18 bases between them. This CDR3 has 12 amino acids.

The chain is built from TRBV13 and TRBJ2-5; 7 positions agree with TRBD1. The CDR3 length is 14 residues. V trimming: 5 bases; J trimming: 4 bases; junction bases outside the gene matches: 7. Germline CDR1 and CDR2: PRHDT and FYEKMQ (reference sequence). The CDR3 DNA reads TGTGCCAGCAGCCATAGGGGGCCGGGAGAGACCCAGTACTTC. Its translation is CASSHRGPGETQYF.

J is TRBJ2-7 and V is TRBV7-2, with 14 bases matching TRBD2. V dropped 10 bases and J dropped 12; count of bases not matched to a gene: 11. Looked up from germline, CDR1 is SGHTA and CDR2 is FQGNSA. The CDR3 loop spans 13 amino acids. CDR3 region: CATQPGLAGVAYF. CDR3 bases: TGTGCCACCCAACCGGGACTAGCGGGAGTGGCGTACTTC.

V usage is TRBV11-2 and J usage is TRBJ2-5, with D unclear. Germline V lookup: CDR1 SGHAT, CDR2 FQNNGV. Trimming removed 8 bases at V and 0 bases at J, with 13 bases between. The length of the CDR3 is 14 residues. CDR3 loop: CASDSWVDQETQYF. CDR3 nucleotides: TGTGCCAGCGACTCCTGGGTAGACCAAGAGACCCAGTACTTC.

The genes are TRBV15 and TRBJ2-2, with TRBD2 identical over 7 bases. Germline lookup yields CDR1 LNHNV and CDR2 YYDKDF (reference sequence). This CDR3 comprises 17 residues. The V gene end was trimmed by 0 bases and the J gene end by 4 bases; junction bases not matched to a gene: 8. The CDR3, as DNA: TGTGCCACCAGCAGAGATAGGCTAGCGGAATCCACCGGGGAGCTGTTTTTT. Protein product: CATSRDRLAESTGELFF.

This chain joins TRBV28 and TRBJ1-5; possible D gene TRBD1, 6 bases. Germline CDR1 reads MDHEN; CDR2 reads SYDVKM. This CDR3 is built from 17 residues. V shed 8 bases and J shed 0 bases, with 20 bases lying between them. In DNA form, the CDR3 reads TGTGCCAGCGGGGGGGGTCGACAGGCTTATAGCAATCAGCCCCAGCATTTT. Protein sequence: CASGGGRQAYSNQPQHF.

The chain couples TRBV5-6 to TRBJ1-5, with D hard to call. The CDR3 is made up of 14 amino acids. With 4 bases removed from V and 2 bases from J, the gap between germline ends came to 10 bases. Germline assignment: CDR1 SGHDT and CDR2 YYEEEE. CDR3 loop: CASSHRRGNQPQHF. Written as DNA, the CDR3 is TGTGCCAGCAGCCACCGGCGGGGCAATCAGCCCCAGCATTTT. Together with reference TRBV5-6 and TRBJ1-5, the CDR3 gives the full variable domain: DAGVTQSPTHLIKTRGQQVTLRCSPKSGHDTVSWYQQALGQGPQFIFQYYEEEERQRGNFPDRFSGHQFPNYSSELNVNALLLGDSALYLCASSHRRGNQPQHFGDGTRLSIL.

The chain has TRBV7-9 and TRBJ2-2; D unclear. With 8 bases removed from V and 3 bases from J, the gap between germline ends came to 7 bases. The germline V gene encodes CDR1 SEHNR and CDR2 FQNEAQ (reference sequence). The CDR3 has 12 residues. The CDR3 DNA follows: TGTGCCAGCGGCCAATACACCGGGGAGCTGTTTTTT. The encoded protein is CASGQYTGELFF.

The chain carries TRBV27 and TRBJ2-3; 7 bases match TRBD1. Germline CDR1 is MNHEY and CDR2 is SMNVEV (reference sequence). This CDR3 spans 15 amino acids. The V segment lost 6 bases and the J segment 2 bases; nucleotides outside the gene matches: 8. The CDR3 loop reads CASRDGTAYTDTQYF. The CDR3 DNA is TGTGCCAGCAGGGACGGGACAGCCTACACAGATACGCAGTATTTT.

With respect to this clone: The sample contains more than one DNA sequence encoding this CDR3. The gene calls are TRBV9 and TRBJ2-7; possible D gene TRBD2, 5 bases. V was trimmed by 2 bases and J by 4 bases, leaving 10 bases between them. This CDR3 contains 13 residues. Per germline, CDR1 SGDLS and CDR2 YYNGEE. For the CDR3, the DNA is TGTGCCAGCAGCGTCGGGATAGGTTACGAGCAGTACTTC. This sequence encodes CASSVGIGYEQYF.

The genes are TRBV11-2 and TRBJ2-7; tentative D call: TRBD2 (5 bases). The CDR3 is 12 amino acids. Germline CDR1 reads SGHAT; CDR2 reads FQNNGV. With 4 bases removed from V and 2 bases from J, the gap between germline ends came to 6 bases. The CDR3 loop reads CASSSGTYEQYF. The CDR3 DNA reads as TGTGCCAGCAGCTCCGGGACCTACGAGCAGTACTTC.

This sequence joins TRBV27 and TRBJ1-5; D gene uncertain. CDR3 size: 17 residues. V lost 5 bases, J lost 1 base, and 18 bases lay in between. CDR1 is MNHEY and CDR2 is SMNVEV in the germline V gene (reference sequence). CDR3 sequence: CASSPSPGAASNQPQHF. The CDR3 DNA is TGTGCCAGCAGTCCCTCCCCCGGCGCGGCAAGCAATCAGCCCCAGCATTTT.

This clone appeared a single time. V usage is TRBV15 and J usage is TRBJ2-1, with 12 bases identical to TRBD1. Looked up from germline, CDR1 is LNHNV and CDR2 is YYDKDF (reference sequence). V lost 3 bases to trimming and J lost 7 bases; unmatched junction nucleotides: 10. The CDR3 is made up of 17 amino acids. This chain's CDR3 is CATSSDPGTGGRNEQFF. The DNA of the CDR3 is TGTGCCACCAGCAGCGATCCCGGGACAGGGGGCCGTAATGAGCAGTTCTTC.